The next 10 T cell receptor beta chains were all read from a single sample in a study of blood T cell repertoires in COVID-19. Assay used: immunoSEQ multiplex PCR; TCRdb lists only in-frame clones, some missing. The top ten clones hold about 6% of a sample with 300,000 to 400,000 clones, more than 75% of them seen once. What was sequenced was peripheral blood. These receptors came from a woman between 50 and 59 years old with COVID-19, enrolled during active disease.

This chain uses TRBV19 with TRBJ2-1; TRBD2 is a possible D gene (6 bases). CDR3 size: 13 residues. CDR1 LNHDA and CDR2 SQIVND come from the germline V gene (reference sequence). V was shortened by 6 bases and J by 6 bases, with 12 bases between the two germline ends. The CDR3 DNA is TGTGCCAGTAGGGAGTGGGAGGTCAATGAGCAGTTCTTC. This gives the protein CASREWEVNEQFF.

The chain combines TRBV5-5 with TRBJ2-1; the match to TRBD2 covers 9 bases. CDR1 and CDR2 from the germline V gene are SGHKS and YYEKEE (reference sequence). The CDR3 loop spans 17 amino acids. The V gene end was trimmed by 0 bases and the J gene end by 6 bases; junction bases not matched to a gene: 10. CDR3 amino acids: CASSLAEAGGPFNEQFF. The CDR3 bases are TGTGCCAGCAGCTTGGCTGAGGCGGGAGGGCCGTTCAATGAGCAGTTCTTC.

The rearrangement uses TRBV12-5 and TRBJ2-2; the D is unclear. CDR3 length: 15 amino acids. Germline CDR1 reads LGHNT; CDR2 reads FRNRAP. Trimming shortened V by 6 bases and J by 3 bases, and 14 bases separated the two germline ends. The CDR3 spells CASGLGLADTGELFF. CDR3 in DNA: TGTGCTAGTGGCCTCGGGTTAGCAGACACCGGGGAGCTGTTTTTT.

This sequence joins TRBV11-2 and TRBJ2-7; 9 nucleotides line up with TRBD1. V lost 4 bases, J lost 4 bases, and 11 bases stayed unmatched. The CDR3 covers 16 residues. Per germline, CDR1 SGHAT and CDR2 FQNNGV. The CDR3 protein is CASSSIHRGPSYEQYF. In DNA, the CDR3 is TGTGCCAGCAGCTCGATACACAGGGGGCCCTCGTACGAGCAGTACTTC.

The chain couples TRBV5-1 to TRBJ1-1; 7 bases line up with TRBD1. This CDR3 has 16 amino acids. V shed 2 bases and J 1 base; nucleotides not matched to a gene: 8. The V gene's germline CDR1 is SGHRS and CDR2 YFSETQ. The CDR3 reads CASSFGAGGENTEAFF. In DNA form, the CDR3 reads TGCGCCAGCAGCTTTGGGGCAGGGGGTGAGAACACTGAAGCTTTCTTT. Together with reference TRBV5-1 and TRBJ1-1, the CDR3 gives the full variable domain: KAGVTQTPRYLIKTRGQQVTLSCSPISGHRSVSWYQQTPGQGLQFLFEYFSETQRNKGNFPGRFSGRQFSNSRSEMNVSTLELGDSALYLCASSFGAGGENTEAFFGQGTRLTVV.

The chain carries TRBV5-1 and TRBJ2-1, with 14 bases that match TRBD2. The CDR3 sequence is 18 residues long. CDR1 and CDR2 from the germline V gene are SGHRS and YFSETQ. The V gene end was trimmed by 4 bases and the J gene end by 4 bases; junction bases not matched to a gene: 10. The CDR3 loop reads CASSPRLTSGGEYNEQFF. Written as DNA, the CDR3 is TGCGCCAGCAGCCCTCGCCTGACTAGCGGGGGGGAGTACAATGAGCAGTTCTTC.

The rearrangement uses TRBV5-1 and TRBJ2-2, with D maybe TRBD2 (5 bases). V shed 3 bases and J shed 6 bases, with 12 bases lying between them. CDR1 and CDR2 (germline): SGHRS, YFSETQ. This CDR3 region has 14 residues. The DNA of the CDR3 is TGCGCCAGCAGCTCACAAGCGGACGCCGGGGAGCTGTTTTTT. It translates to CASSSQADAGELFF.

V and J are TRBV11-2 and TRBJ2-1, with D perhaps TRBD2 (6 bases). V shed 3 bases and J shed 2 bases, with 11 bases lying between them. CDR1 and CDR2 (germline): SGHAT, FQNNGV. The CDR3 runs to 15 residues. CDR3 coding DNA: TGTGCCAGCAGCTTGGGGCGGGGCGCCTACAATGAGCAGTTCTTC. The encoded protein is CASSLGRGAYNEQFF.

This rearrangement joins TRBV23-1 to TRBJ2-7; TRBD1 agrees at 7 bases. TRBV23-1 is identified as an open reading frame with a role that is uncertain. The CDR3 consists of 21 residues. Unmatched junction bases numbered 20, after V lost 0 bases and J lost 0 bases. The DNA of the CDR3 is TGCGCCAGCAGTCAATCTCCGTTCCGGGACAGCCTTAAACTGAGCTCCTACGAGCAGTACTTC. This gives the protein CASSQSPFRDSLKLSSYEQYF.

This chain joins TRBV20-1 and TRBJ2-3; 10 bases are shared with TRBD2. In germline, CDR1 is DFQATT, CDR2 SNEGSKA (reference sequence). V dropped 3 bases and J dropped 0; count of bases not matched to a gene: 9. The CDR3 spans 17 residues. CDR3 bases: TGCAGTGCTAGTCTTACCGGGACTAGCGAAAGCACAGATACGCAGTATTTT. Its translation is CSASLTGTSESTDTQYF.